These T cell receptor beta chains were read from a single sample in a study of blood T cell repertoires in COVID-19. Data came from immunoSEQ multiplex PCR; TCRdb stores just in-frame clones and leaves some out. The data hold over 75,000 clones, with approximately 92% observed a single time. The sequenced sample consisted of peripheral blood. These receptors were taken from a woman older than 75 with active COVID-19. CDR3s include the opening cysteine and the closing phenylalanine or tryptophan. Each record gives: CDR3 DNA, CDR3 protein, V gene, J gene, D gene, clone size. D genes are given only for firm matches. Where a row states a size, it is once, few, many or the class of an expanded clone; other rows omit it.

TGTGCCAGCAGGTACGGGGGCCAGTTAGGTAATCAGCCCCAGCATTTT	CASRYGGQLGNQPQHF	TRBV6-6	TRBJ1-5	NA	NA
TGTGCCAGCAGCTCACATGCGGGGCTGAACACTGAAGCTTTCTTT	CASSSHAGLNTEAFF	TRBV2	TRBJ1-1	NA	NA
TGTGCCAGTAGCAGGACAGGGGAAGCTTTCTTT	CASSRTGEAFF	TRBV19	TRBJ1-1	TRBD1	NA
TGTGCCAGCAGTGAAGAGACTAGCGGCTTTTCCTACGAGCAGTACTTC	CASSEETSGFSYEQYF	TRBV6-1	TRBJ2-7	TRBD2	few
TGTGCCAGCAGCAACCCCCGGGACACCCCTTCTCACACTGAAGCTTTCTTT	CASSNPRDTPSHTEAFF	TRBV7-9	TRBJ1-1	NA	NA
TGTGCCAGCAGCTTAGAAACCGTAGCGGGAGCCACCGGGGAGCTGTTTTTT	CASSLETVAGATGELFF	TRBV7-6	TRBJ2-2	TRBD2	NA
TGTGCCAGCAGCCCAGTAGCCCGCGGGAAGAGCTCCTACGAGCAGTACTTC	CASSPVARGKSSYEQYF	TRBV3-1/TRBV3-2	TRBJ2-7	NA	NA
TGCGCCAGCAGCCAAGAATTGGGAGGATTCTACGAGCAGTACTTC	CASSQELGGFYEQYF	TRBV4-1	TRBJ2-7	NA	NA
TGTGCCAGCAGCCAAGAATGGACTAGCGGGAGGGCCCTAGGTACGCAGTATTTT	CASSQEWTSGRALGTQYF	TRBV4-2	TRBJ2-3	TRBD2	NA
TGTGCCAGCAGTTACCGAGGGGGAAACACTGAAGCTTTCTTT	CASSYRGGNTEAFF	TRBV6-5	TRBJ1-1	NA	NA
TGTGCCAGCAGTTTATACCAGGCAGGCCCGAACACTGAAGCTTTCTTT	CASSLYQAGPNTEAFF	TRBV28	TRBJ1-1	NA	NA